The 11 T cell receptor beta chains in this list originate from one sample, sequenced in a study of T cell repertoires in cytomegalovirus infection. From the reads, TCRdb called clonotypes with MiXCR, one entry per CDR3 protein. The table includes hundreds of thousands of distinct CDR3 sequences, 20% to 25% detected once. The sample taken for sequencing was CD8+ T cells from PBMCs. These receptors all stem from a human donor in good health (CMV status not recorded). Some clones in this sample may be carry-over from other donors' samples.

The J gene is TRBJ2-1, the V gene TRBV2, with D maybe TRBD2 (6 bases). Trimming removed 11 bases from V and 2 bases from J, with 16 bases in between. Per germline, CDR1 SNHLY and CDR2 FYNNEI. The length of the CDR3 is 14 residues. The CDR3 spells CADSSSDTYNEQFF. DNA of the CDR3: TGTGCCGACTCCTCTAGCGACACCTACAATGAGCAGTTCTTC.

This clonotype was found a few times. The rearrangement uses TRBV28 and TRBJ2-7; tentative D call: TRBD2 (5 bases). This CDR3 has 15 residues. V lost 5 bases to trimming and J lost 0 bases, with 14 bases between them. Germline values: CDR1 MDHEN, CDR2 SYDVKM. The CDR3 nucleotides are TGTGCCAGCAGTCCTCGGGGTTTCGGCTCCTACGAGCAGTACGTC. It codes for CASSPRGFGSYEQYV.

The CDR3 DNA sequence: TGTGCCAGCAGCTTAGCGAACGCGGGGGTTAACACCGGGGAGCTGTTTTTT. The encoded protein is CASSLANAGVNTGELFF. This chain uses TRBV7-9 with TRBJ2-2; 7 nucleotides match TRBD2. Germline V gives CDR1 SEHNR, CDR2 FQNEAQ (reference sequence). V shed 0 bases, J shed 2 bases, and the junction held 6 bases outside the gene matches. The CDR3 is 17 amino acids.

This clonotype was found many times. The CDR3 protein is CASSLGEASNQPQHF. CDR3 nucleotides: TGTGCCAGCAGTTTAGGGGAAGCAAGCAATCAGCCCCAGCATTTT. The rearrangement links TRBV12-3 or TRBV12-4 to TRBJ1-5; D ambiguous. V shed 1 base and J shed 1 base, with 8 bases lying between them. CDR3 size: 15 residues.

The sample holds a few counts of this clonotype. The genes are TRBV6-4 and TRBJ2-1; D may be TRBD1 (6 bases). The CDR3 is 14 residues long. V lost 2 bases, J lost 3 bases, and 8 bases lay in between. Looked up from germline, CDR1 is MRHNA and CDR2 is SNTAGT. CDR3 coding DNA: TGTGCCAGCAGTGACGGACAGCTCTACAATGAGCAGTTCTTC. It is translated as CASSDGQLYNEQFF.

The rearrangement links TRBV10-3 to TRBJ1-2; TRBD1 might be the D (5 bases). V was clipped by 0 bases and J by 3 bases, with 11 bases between them. The CDR3 length is 15 residues. CDR1 is ENHRY, CDR2 SYGVKD, per germline. Here the CDR3 DNA reads TGTGCCATCAGTGAGTCGGGGGGACCTTACTATGGCTACACCTTC. It is translated as CAISESGGPYYGYTF.

This chain joins TRBV6-5 and TRBJ2-3; 8 positions agree with TRBD1. CDR1 MNHEY and CDR2 SVGAGI come from the germline V gene. V lost 8 bases, J lost 1 base, and 5 bases stayed unmatched. This CDR3 has 14 amino acids. The CDR3, as DNA: TGTGCCAGCGCCCAGGGGGCGGGCACAGATACGCAGTATTTT. Translating gives CASAQGAGTDTQYF.

Points on this clonotype: A clone one base away is much larger, so this may be a read error. The chain uses TRBV7-6 and TRBJ2-1; D not resolved. V was trimmed by 1 base and J by 10 bases, leaving 14 bases between them. Germline V gives CDR1 SGHVS, CDR2 FNYEAQ. The CDR3 spans 14 residues. The CDR3 region has the DNA TGTGCCAGCAGCTTAGTCGGTGGGCCGTTGGAGCAGTTCTTC. It codes for CASSLVGGPLEQFF.

The chain has TRBV7-9 and TRBJ2-5; the D is unclear. V lost 4 bases and J 7 bases, leaving 16 bases between the germline ends. CDR3 length: 14 residues. Germline values: CDR1 SEHNR, CDR2 FQNEAQ (reference sequence). This CDR3 is CASSSVSGNMTQYF. The CDR3 DNA follows: TGTGCCAGCAGCTCGGTTAGTGGGAATATGACCCAGTACTTC. Variable domain in full (rest from reference TRBV7-9 and TRBJ2-5): DTGVSQNPRHKITKRGQNVTFRCDPISEHNRLYWYRQTLGQGPEFLTYFQNEAQLEKSRLLSDRFSAERPKGSFSTLEIQRTEQGDSAMYLCASSSVSGNMTQYFGPGTRLLVL.

This clonotype was picked up a small number of times. V and J are TRBV10-3 and TRBJ2-1; 9 nucleotides match TRBD2. CDR3 length: 15 residues. The V segment lost 9 bases and the J segment 6 bases; nucleotides outside the gene matches: 12. Germline CDR1 reads ENHRY; CDR2 reads SYGVKD. The DNA of the CDR3 is TGTGCCATGCACCGTGGCGGGGGGGCAATCAATGAGCAGTTCTTC. Its translation is CAMHRGGGAINEQFF.

There are a few counts of this clonotype. The rearrangement uses TRBV20-1 and TRBJ2-3; 10 bases fit TRBD1. The CDR3 spans 17 residues. The V gene end was trimmed by 4 bases and the J gene end by 1 base; junction bases not matched to a gene: 11. Germline V gives CDR1 DFQATT, CDR2 SNEGSKA (reference sequence). DNA for the CDR3: TGCAGTGCTATATCGACAGGGGGCGAAGTTGGCACAGATACGCAGTATTTT. Translating it yields CSAISTGGEVGTDTQYF.